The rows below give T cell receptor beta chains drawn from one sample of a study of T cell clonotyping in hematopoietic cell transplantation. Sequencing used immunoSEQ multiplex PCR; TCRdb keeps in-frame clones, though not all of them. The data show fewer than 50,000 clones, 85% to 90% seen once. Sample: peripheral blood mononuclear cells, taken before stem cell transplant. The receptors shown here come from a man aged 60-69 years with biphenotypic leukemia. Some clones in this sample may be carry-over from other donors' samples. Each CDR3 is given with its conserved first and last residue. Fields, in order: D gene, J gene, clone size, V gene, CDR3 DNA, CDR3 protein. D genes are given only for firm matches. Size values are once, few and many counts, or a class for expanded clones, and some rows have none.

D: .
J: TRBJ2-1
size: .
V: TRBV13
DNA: TGTGCCAGCAGCTCCTTGTACAATGAGCAGTTCTTC
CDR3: CASSSLYNEQFF

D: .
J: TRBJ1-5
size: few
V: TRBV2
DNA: TGTGCCAGCAGGGAGACGGTTCGGGTGCATTTT
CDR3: CASRETVRVHF

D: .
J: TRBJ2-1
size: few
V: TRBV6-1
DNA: TGTGCCAGCAGTGAGGACAGAAACAATGAGCAGTTCTTC
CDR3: CASSEDRNNEQFF

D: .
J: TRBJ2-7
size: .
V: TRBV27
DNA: TGTGCCAGCAGTTTATTTCGCTCCTACGAGCAGTACTTC
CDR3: CASSLFRSYEQYF

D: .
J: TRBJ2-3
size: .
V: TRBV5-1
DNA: TGCGCCAGCAGCTTGGATCGGGGGACAGATACGCAGTATTTT
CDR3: CASSLDRGTDTQYF

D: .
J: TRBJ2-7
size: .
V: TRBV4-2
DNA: TGTGCCAGCAGCACCCGGAATTCAGGGCACGAGCAGTACTTC
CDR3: CASSTRNSGHEQYF

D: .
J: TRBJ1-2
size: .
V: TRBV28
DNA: TGTGCCAGCAGTTTTCGGAGGAGCTATGGCTACACCTTC
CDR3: CASSFRRSYGYTF

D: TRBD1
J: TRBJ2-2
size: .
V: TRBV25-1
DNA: TGTGCCAGCGCAGACAGGGGCGCTCCCGGGGAGCTGTTTTTT
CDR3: CASADRGAPGELFF

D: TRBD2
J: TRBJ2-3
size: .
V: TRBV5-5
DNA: TGTGCCAGCAGCTTGATTGTACCGGGAGGTGCGCAGTATTTT
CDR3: CASSLIVPGGAQYF

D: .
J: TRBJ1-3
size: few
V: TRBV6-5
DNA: TGTGCCAGCAAGGCAGGGGTGGACCGAAACACCATATATTTT
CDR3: CASKAGVDRNTIYF

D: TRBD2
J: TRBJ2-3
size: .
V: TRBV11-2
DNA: TGTGCCAGCAGCTTTAAAGCGGGAGTCGCCGAGACGCAGTATTTT
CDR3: CASSFKAGVAETQYF

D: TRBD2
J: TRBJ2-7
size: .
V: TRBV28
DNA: TGTGCCAGCAAGTCAGCGGGAGGCTCCTACGAGCAGTACTTC
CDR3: CASKSAGGSYEQYF

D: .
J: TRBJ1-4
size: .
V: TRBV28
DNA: TGTGCCAGCAGCACCGGTGGGGGAGAATCGGGACACCCTGAAAAACTGTTTTTT
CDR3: CASSTGGGESGHPEKLFF

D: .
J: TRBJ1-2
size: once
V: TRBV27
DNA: TGTGCCAGCAGTCGGAGGGCAGGGTATAACTATGGCTACACCTTC
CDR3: CASSRRAGYNYGYTF

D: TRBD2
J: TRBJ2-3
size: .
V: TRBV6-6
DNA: TGTGCCAGCAGCGGACGACTAGCCGTCGGGGCAGATACGCAGTATTTT
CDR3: CASSGRLAVGADTQYF

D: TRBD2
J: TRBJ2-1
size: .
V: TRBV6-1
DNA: TGTGCCAGCAGTGCGACGACTAGCGGGGTCGAGCAGTTCTTC
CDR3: CASSATTSGVEQFF

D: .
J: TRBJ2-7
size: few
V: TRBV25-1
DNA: TGTGCCAGCAGTAACCGGGACAACTACGAGCAGTACTTC
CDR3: CASSNRDNYEQYF

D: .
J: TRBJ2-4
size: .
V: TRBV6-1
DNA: TGTGCCAGCAGTGAAGCGTCCGCGGAGAACATTCAGTACTTC
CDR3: CASSEASAENIQYF

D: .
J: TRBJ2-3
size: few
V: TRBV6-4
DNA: TGTGCCAGCAGTGCTAGCGGCACAGATACGCAGTATTTT
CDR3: CASSASGTDTQYF

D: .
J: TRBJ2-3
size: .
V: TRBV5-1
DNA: TGCGCCAGCAGCTTCGCAGGGTTTAGCACAGATACGCAGTATTTT
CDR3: CASSFAGFSTDTQYF

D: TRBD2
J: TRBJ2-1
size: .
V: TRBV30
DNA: TGTGCCTGGAGGACTAGCGGGTACCACAATGAGCAGTTCTTC
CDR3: CAWRTSGYHNEQFF

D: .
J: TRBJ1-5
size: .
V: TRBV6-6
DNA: TGTGCCAGCAAGGCGGGGGCCTATAGCAATCAGCCCCAGCATTTT
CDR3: CASKAGAYSNQPQHF

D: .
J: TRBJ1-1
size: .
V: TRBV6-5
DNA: TGTGCCAGCAGTTATGGGGGAAACACTGAAGCTTTCTTT
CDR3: CASSYGGNTEAFF

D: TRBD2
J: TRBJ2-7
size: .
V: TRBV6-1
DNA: TGTGCCAGCAGTGAGGGCACCGGGACTAGAGTCTACGAGCAGTACTTC
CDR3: CASSEGTGTRVYEQYF

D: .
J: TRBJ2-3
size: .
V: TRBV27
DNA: TGTGCCAGCACCATCCTCGGGGGAACCACAGATACGCAGTATTTT
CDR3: CASTILGGTTDTQYF

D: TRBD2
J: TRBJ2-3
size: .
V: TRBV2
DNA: TGTGCCAGCAGTGATCCAGCGGGAGGGACTAGCACAGATACGCAGTATTTT
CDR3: CASSDPAGGTSTDTQYF

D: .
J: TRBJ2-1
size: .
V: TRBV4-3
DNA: TGCGCCAGCAGCCAAGACCCGACTAGGAAAACGACCTATGAGCAGTTCTTC
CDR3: CASSQDPTRKTTYEQFF

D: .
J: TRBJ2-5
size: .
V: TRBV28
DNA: TGTGCCAGCAGTTTGCCGGGATGGAGCTCAGAGACCCAGTACTTC
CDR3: CASSLPGWSSETQYF

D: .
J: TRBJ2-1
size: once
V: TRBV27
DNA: TGTGCCAGCAGTCGAAGGGGTTTTACCTACAATGAGCAGTTCTTC
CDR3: CASSRRGFTYNEQFF

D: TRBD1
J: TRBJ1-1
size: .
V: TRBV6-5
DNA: TGTGCCAGCAGCCAGGGGCAGGGGGCGCTTGCTTTCTTT
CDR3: CASSQGQGALAFF

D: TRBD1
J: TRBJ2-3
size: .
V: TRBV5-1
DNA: TGCGCCAGCAGCCCCATGGACAGGGGCGCTACCTACACAGATACGCAGTATTTT
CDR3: CASSPMDRGATYTDTQYF

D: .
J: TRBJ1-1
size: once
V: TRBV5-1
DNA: TGCGCCAGCAGCTTGATCCTGAACACTGAAGCTTTCTTT
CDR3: CASSLILNTEAFF

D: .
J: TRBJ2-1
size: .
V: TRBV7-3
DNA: TGTGCCAGCAGCTTATCGGTGGGTGAGCAGTTCTTC
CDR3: CASSLSVGEQFF

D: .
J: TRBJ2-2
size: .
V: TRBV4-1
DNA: TGCGCCAGCAGCCCCATCAGAGCTAGCGTGCACACCGGGGAGCTGTTTTTT
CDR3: CASSPIRASVHTGELFF

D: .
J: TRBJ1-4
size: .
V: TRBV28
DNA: TGTGCCAGCAGTTTCTTTGAAAAACTGTTTTTT
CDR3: CASSFFEKLFF

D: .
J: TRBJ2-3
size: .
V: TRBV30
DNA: TGTGCCTGGGGCCTCGACTTCACAGATACGCAGTATTTT
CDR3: CAWGLDFTDTQYF

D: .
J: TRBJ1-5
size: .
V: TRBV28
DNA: TGTGCCAGCAGTTCAGGGTATAGCAATCAGCCCCAGCATTTT
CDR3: CASSSGYSNQPQHF